Presented here are 3 T cell receptor beta chains from one specimen sequenced in a study of CD8+ T cells in alopecia areata. Reverse transcription of extracted RNA yielded cDNA, which provided the sequencing template. The repertoire was sequenced with immunoSEQ multiplex PCR; TCRdb's copy has only in-frame clones and lacks some. The sample holds about 110,000 clones, approximately 50% seen once. Sequencing was done on a sample of NKG2D-low CD8+ T cells sorted from blood. Receptor source: a human donor with alopecia areata.

V and J are TRBV27 and TRBJ2-7; possibly TRBD1 or TRBD2 for D (5 bases each). This CDR3 spans 15 amino acids. V dropped 7 bases and J dropped 2 bases, with 18 bases sitting between them. CDR1 and CDR2 from the germline V gene are MNHEY and SMNVEV (reference sequence). The CDR3 DNA follows: TGTGCCAGCAAAAAAACCGGGACGGTCACCTACGAGCAGTACTTC. Its protein product is CASKKTGTVTYEQYF.

CDR3 region: CASHPGLAGYEQYF. The CDR3 nucleotides read TGTGCCAGCCACCCGGGACTAGCGGGGTACGAGCAGTACTTC. This chain connects TRBV2 to TRBJ2-7, with 13 bases that match TRBD2. The V gene end was trimmed by 8 bases and the J gene end by 4 bases; junction bases not matched to a gene: 5. The CDR3 totals 14 residues. Germline-derived CDR1 and CDR2 are SNHLY and FYNNEI.

The chain is built from TRBV9 and TRBJ1-2; 7 bases are shared with TRBD1. The V gene's germline CDR1 is SGDLS and CDR2 YYNGEE. The J segment lost 6 bases and the V segment lost 3 bases, leaving 5 bases of the junction unmatched. CDR3 length: 13 residues. CDR3 nucleotide sequence: TGTGCCAGCAGCGCGAACACAGGGGATGGCTACACCTTC. Residues: CASSANTGDGYTF.